This T cell receptor (beta chain) was observed in a study of T cell responses to AZD1222 COVID-19 vaccine (dated by TCRdb to the early 2020s). About the investigation overall: TCR sequencing covered over 230 trial participants: 200 to 220 given two doses of AZD1222 and approximately 26 given two doses of MenACWY control vaccine. Trial participants were enrolled by age into 18-55, 56-69 and 70-plus year subgroups, with around 150, 28 and 57 TCR-sequenced participants respectively. What the study reported, not specific to this receptor: The 56-69-year group was small, and its depth increase did not reach significance, likely because of low power. Participants were mostly white British and included more females than males, and it was suggested by the authors that clonal diversity may have been underestimated. CD4 TCRs associated with the vaccine covered the entire spike protein, and the dominant responses were in regions 160-218 and 743-854. Nearly half of unique spike-specific TCRs reportedly recognized epitopes outside regions mutated in the B.1.351 and B.1.1.7 variants. Only five or six AZD1222 recipients were SARS-CoV-2 seropositive at baseline, limiting conclusions about previously exposed vaccinees. Because no day 14 peak-response samples were available, repertoires were characterized only after the peak T cell response. A significant rise in spike-specific TCR breadth and depth was observed after two AZD1222 doses relative to day 0 and relative to MenACWY recipients.

The CDR3 regions of human TCRbeta chains were analyzed by immunosequencing. Per the original workflow: Repertoire TCRs were matched against a reference library of SARS-CoV-2-specific TCRs generated with the MIRA antigen-specificity platform. Breadth meant the fraction of unique TCRs that were SARS-CoV-2-associated, whereas depth meant the fraction of total T cells that were SARS-CoV-2-associated. Each spike-specific TCR was assigned to its reactive spike region and to a CD4 or CD8 class using the MIRA data. Log10-transformed breadth and depth values were compared by one-way ANOVA with Sidak's multiple comparisons tests. TCRdb carries this immuneACCESS record with in-frame sequences only. Its versions omit some clonotypes, under half of them owing to an unresolved V gene in the studies checked, with the rest unexplained. D and trimming come from the DNA, and the V and J calls and clone size come from that table. The table for this sample lists over 120,000 clones; about 92% of them were counted only once. Approximately 12% of the sample belongs to the ten largest clones.

As concerns this clone: There is no known antigen for this receptor. No clone much larger than this one lies a single base away; base qualities are absent.

CDR1 SGHAT and CDR2 FQNNGV are derived from the germline V gene. V lost 0 bases and J lost 8 bases, and the count of bases not matched to a germline gene is 13. The CDR3 covers 17 residues, taking in both the cysteine and the phenylalanine. This entry keeps only the CDR3 DNA: 51 bases, framed from base 1. Interpreted using the paper, the time point label stands for: sample from adult after SARS-CoV-2 infection, after symptom onset. A couple of convalescent COVID-19 patients, sampled after symptom onset from adults with prior SARS-CoV-2 infection, were also TCR-sequenced for comparison. This receptor chain uses TRBV11-2 and TRBJ2-1; TRBD2 agrees with 7 junctional bases. The source was peripheral blood, collected after recovery from COVID-19. The clonotype was recovered from an adult who had recovered from COVID-19. This receptor carries the CDR3 CASSLDFGRAFNYEQFF. DNA sequence: TGTGCCAGCAGCTTAGATTTTGGGAGGGCCTTTAACTATGAGCAGTTCTTC.